This record covers a single T cell receptor beta chain. No antigen is known for it. The CDR3 runs to 17 residues. Trimming stripped 3 bases from V and 1 base from J, with 15 bases between. CDR1 and CDR2 (germline): SGHNT, YENEEA. Measured with immunoSEQ multiplex PCR; TCRdb has only the in-frame clones, and not every one. This sample carries approximately 36,000 clones, 70% to 85% of them seen once, and the ten largest clones take 7.8%. The record originates from a study of glioma-infiltrating T cells after dendritic cell vaccination. Study results and limitations: Patients with more pretreatment TILs had longer time to progression and survival. Only a small number of patients had complete blood and tumor samples.

This chain joins TRBV11-3 and TRBJ1-4, with D possibly being TRBD1 (6 bases). The TCR comes from a human donor with glioblastoma. The material was blood, obtained before dendritic cell vaccination. Here the CDR3 reads CASSFQRGSGTNEKLFF. The CDR3 coding sequence is TGTGCCAGCAGCTTCCAGAGGGGGAGTGGAACTAATGAAAAACTGTTTTTT.